What follows are 18 T cell receptor beta chains derived from one specimen sequenced in a study of shared clonotypes between healthy human individuals. The method was immunoSEQ multiplex PCR; TCRdb's version includes in-frame clones alone and lacks a portion of them. The sample shows hundreds of thousands of clones, about 98% of them seen only once. Positively selected for CCR7, the CD45RO-negative cells used as naive CD8 cells excluded terminally differentiated effector memory CD45RA+ cells. The material sequenced was naive CD8+ T cells sorted from blood. These receptors originate from a man aged 30-40 years in good health.

V and J are TRBV5-1 and TRBJ2-1, with a tentative D call TRBD2 (5 bases). Trimming removed 2 bases from V and 2 bases from J, with 11 bases in between. CDR3 size: 15 residues. Germline V gene data show CDR1 as SGHRS and CDR2 as YFSETQ. The DNA of the CDR3 is TGCGCCAGCAGCTTAGGGAGTCCCCCCTACAATGAGCAGTTCTTC. It encodes CASSLGSPPYNEQFF.

J is TRBJ1-2 and V is TRBV7-8, with 10 nucleotides matching TRBD1. V was clipped by 5 bases and J by 5 bases; unmatched bases: 5. This CDR3 has 14 residues. Germline loops: CDR1 SGHVS, CDR2 FQNEAQ. The CDR3 region is CASSPTGGEYGYTF. The CDR3 coding sequence is TGTGCCAGCAGCCCGACAGGGGGCGAATATGGCTACACCTTC.

The chain employs TRBV19 and TRBJ2-3; no clear D gene. Trimming left V 0 bases short and J 12 bases short, with 10 bases between. Looked up from germline, CDR1 is LNHDA and CDR2 is SQIVND (reference sequence). The CDR3 contains 12 residues. The CDR3 loop is CASSIDGRIQYF. The CDR3 region has the DNA TGTGCCAGTAGTATAGATGGCAGGATTCAGTATTTT.

The gene calls are TRBV18 and TRBJ2-7; 10 positions agree with TRBD1. CDR3 length: 15 amino acids. Unmatched junction bases numbered 14, after V lost 10 bases and J lost 5 bases. Per germline, CDR1 KGHSH and CDR2 LQKENI. The CDR3 DNA sequence: TGTGCCACCCCCCCCATCGGGACAGGGGACGACGAGCAGTACTTC. As protein: CATPPIGTGDDEQYF.

CDR3 DNA sequence: TGTGCCAGCCAGGGACTGGGCAGGGGTGAGCAGTTCTTC. The encoded protein is CASQGLGRGEQFF. The rearrangement joins TRBV2 to TRBJ2-1, with D possibly called TRBD1 or TRBD2 (6 bases each). CDR3 length: 13 residues. CDR1 SNHLY and CDR2 FYNNEI come from the germline V gene. The V gene lost 8 bases and the J gene lost 9 bases, with 17 bases spanning the gap.

The chain couples TRBV7-9 to TRBJ2-7, with TRBD1 matching 7 bases. The CDR3 spans 15 residues. Per germline, CDR1 SEHNR and CDR2 FQNEAQ (reference sequence). With V trimmed by 4 bases and J by 2 bases, 8 bases remained unmatched. The chain's CDR3 is CASSSPGTDPYEQYF. CDR3 sequence (DNA): TGTGCCAGCAGCTCCCCCGGGACAGACCCCTACGAGCAGTACTTC.

This sequence joins TRBV7-9 and TRBJ2-3, with 8 bases that match TRBD2. This CDR3 is built from 17 residues. V lost 3 bases, J lost 4 bases, and 12 bases stayed unmatched. Germline V gene lookup returns CDR1 SEHNR and CDR2 FQNEAQ (reference sequence). CDR3 sequence (DNA): TGTGCCAGCAGCTTTAGACAAGCGGGGGAAATTCCAGATACGCAGTATTTT. This sequence encodes CASSFRQAGEIPDTQYF.

This clone was counted a single time. The V and J genes are TRBV5-4 and TRBJ2-7, with TRBD2 matching over 13 bases. The junction had 4 bases not matched to a gene; V was cut back by 5 bases and J by 2 bases. Germline assignment: CDR1 SGHNT and CDR2 YYREEE (reference sequence). The CDR3 consists of 15 residues. CDR3 bases: TGTGCCAGCAGACTAGCGGGAGGGCCCACCTACGAGCAGTACTTC. Its protein product is CASRLAGGPTYEQYF.

The chain is built from TRBV19 and TRBJ2-3; TRBD2 matches at 12 bases. The germline gives CDR1 LNHDA, CDR2 SQIVND (reference sequence). V was pared by 7 bases and J by 1 base, with 6 bases of the junction left unmatched. There are 16 residues in the CDR3. CDR3 protein: CASTVLAGGGTDTQYF. CDR3 DNA sequence: TGTGCCAGTACCGTACTAGCGGGAGGTGGCACAGATACGCAGTATTTT. The full variable domain, rest sourced from reference TRBV19 and TRBJ2-3, is DGGITQSPKYLFRKEGQNVTLSCEQNLNHDAMYWYRQDPGQGLRLIYYSQIVNDFQKGDIAEGYSVSREKKESFPLTVTSAQKNPTAFYLCASTVLAGGGTDTQYFGPGTRLTVL.

The rearrangement joins TRBV5-1 to TRBJ2-1; D is unclear. CDR1 is SGHRS, CDR2 YFSETQ, per germline. The CDR3 runs to 15 residues. Deletions cut 0 bases from V and 0 bases from J, with 7 bases between. The CDR3 DNA is TGCGCCAGCAGCTTGGGGCAGAGCTCCTACAATGAGCAGTTCTTC. It is translated as CASSLGQSSYNEQFF. Full variable domain (remainder filled in from reference TRBV5-1 and TRBJ2-1): KAGVTQTPRYLIKTRGQQVTLSCSPISGHRSVSWYQQTPGQGLQFLFEYFSETQRNKGNFPGRFSGRQFSNSRSEMNVSTLELGDSALYLCASSLGQSSYNEQFFGPGTRLTVL.

V and J are TRBV10-2 and TRBJ1-1; 8 bases agree with TRBD1. The CDR3 sequence is 17 residues long. After removal of 6 bases from V and 3 bases from J, the junction contained 15 bases not matched to a gene. Germline loops: CDR1 WSHSY, CDR2 SAAADI. This chain's CDR3 is CASSGGRQGKVYTEAFF. The CDR3 DNA is TGCGCCAGCAGCGGGGGTAGACAGGGGAAGGTGTACACTGAAGCTTTCTTT.

The chain recombines TRBV11-2 with TRBJ2-7; TRBD1 is a possible D gene (7 bases). CDR1 is SGHAT, CDR2 FQNNGV, per germline. With 4 bases removed from V and 2 bases from J, the gap between germline ends came to 15 bases. This CDR3 contains 15 residues. The CDR3 DNA reads as TGTGCCAGCAGCTCGGAGGGGGCCCCTGCCTACGAGCAGTACTTC. Translating it yields CASSSEGAPAYEQYF.

The CDR3, as DNA: TGTGCCAGCAGCCCACCGGACTCTCCCGCTGGCTACACCTTC. Translation gives CASSPPDSPAGYTF. The chain combines TRBV27 with TRBJ1-2; no definite D call. Trimming took 6 bases from V and 7 from J, leaving 18 bases between them. CDR1 MNHEY and CDR2 SMNVEV come from the germline V gene (reference sequence). This CDR3 has 14 amino acids.

The chain recombines TRBV23-1 with TRBJ2-4, with D unresolved. TRBV23-1 qualifies as an ORF whose function is uncertain. The CDR3 consists of 17 residues. Trimming shortened V by 4 bases and J by 5 bases, and 21 bases separated the two germline ends. DNA of the CDR3: TGCGCCAGCAGTCCCATCGGCTGGTCAACAGACCAAAACATTCAGTACTTC. Protein product: CASSPIGWSTDQNIQYF.

The rearrangement uses TRBV27 and TRBJ2-7; the D gene is possibly TRBD1 (5 bases). Germline assignment: CDR1 MNHEY and CDR2 SMNVEV (reference sequence). The CDR3 has 14 residues. V was trimmed by 3 bases and J by 1 base, leaving 10 bases between them. CDR3 DNA: TGTGCCAGCAGTTTGGAGCAGGGTTCCTACGAGCAGTACTTC. Translation: CASSLEQGSYEQYF.

The V call is TRBV6-5, the J call TRBJ1-5, with 10 bases aligning to TRBD1. The germline V gene encodes CDR1 MNHEY and CDR2 SVGAGI. V lost 6 bases and J lost 5; bases outside the gene matches: 4. The CDR3 totals 14 residues. The CDR3 protein is CASSQDRGDQPQHF. The CDR3 DNA is TGTGCCAGCAGCCAGGACAGGGGGGATCAGCCCCAGCATTTT.

The V call is TRBV7-8, the J call TRBJ2-1, with 12 bases lining up with TRBD2. Germline CDR1 reads SGHVS; CDR2 reads FQNEAQ. V lost 1 base and J lost 9; bases outside the gene matches: 7. CDR3 length: 16 amino acids. The CDR3 is CASSLVLTSGGGEQFF. DNA for the CDR3: TGTGCCAGCAGCTTAGTCCTGACTAGCGGGGGTGGTGAGCAGTTCTTC.

This sequence joins TRBV4-1 and TRBJ2-7; 7 bases fit TRBD1. V shed 0 bases and J 1 base; nucleotides not matched to a gene: 12. Per the germline V gene, CDR1 is MGHRA and CDR2 is YSYEKL. CDR3 length equals 18 residues. CDR3 bases: TGCGCCAGCAGCCAAGATCCACCGGGACAGCATCTATCCTACGAGCAGTACTTC. It specifies CASSQDPPGQHLSYEQYF.